These T cell receptor beta chains were read from a single sample in a study of a mutant IDH1 vaccine in newly diagnosed glioma. Sequenced by immunoSEQ multiplex PCR; TCRdb stores in-frame clones only, minus some. The sample contains around 78,000 clones, around 90% of which appear only once. No antigen has been identified for these receptors. Sample: PBMCs, taken from a glioma patient whose treatment included an IDH1 peptide vaccine. The receptors here all came from a woman between 45 and 65 years old with glioma. CDR3s include the opening cysteine and the closing phenylalanine or tryptophan.

v_call | cdr3_aa
TRBV28 | CASSSEVAARAGELFF
TRBV28 | CASTRPGRIYEQYF
TRBV25-1 | CASRATGGVQQYF
TRBV9 | CASSVATGTGGKWTEAFF
TRBV19 | CASSPVSQVPNTEAFF
TRBV11-3 | CASSFPGFYEQYF
TRBV4-1 | CASSQDLGGGNYGYTF
TRBV10-2 | CASSVLAGGERDEQFF
TRBV28 | CASRRTSGRVPNTGELFF
TRBV7-2 | CASSLGLGWGNEQFF
TRBV27 | CASSPRQGFYGYTF
TRBV5-4 | CASSLSSAGQFNQPQHF
TRBV9 | CASSASTSAGHEQYF
TRBV9 | CASSVGWGRETQYF
TRBV19 | CASSPFPLAGATDTQYF
TRBV28 | CASSLSGTGHVF
TRBV12-5 | CASGNRLAGNEQFF
TRBV7-9 | CASSLVAREETQYF
TRBV7-8 | CASSPSQAEQFF
TRBV2 | CASRGNRGTGAYEQYF
TRBV7-6 | CASSLPDLAGGITDTQYF
TRBV7-2 | CASSLSGSSYEQYF
TRBV7-6 | CASSDTGGFGTQYF
TRBV11-2 | CASSLVRGLRTEAFF
TRBV28 | CASSSDRESYIGNTIYF
TRBV6-5 | CASSYSSGRADEQYF
TRBV6-1 | CASRQGGTDTQYF
TRBV19 | CASIGGRYRTGELFF